These 20 T cell receptor beta chains share one sample of origin, sequenced in a study of Ad26.COV2.S vaccination and SARS-CoV-2 variants. Sample treatment: 19 received Ad26.COV2.S at low or high dose, single or two shots; several received placebo; per-sample allocation not given. Sampling took place 63 days after the first vaccine or placebo injection. Repertoires were generated with immunoSEQ multiplex PCR, while TCRdb's copy carries only in-frame clones and drops some. The sample consists of around 340,000 clones, approximately 90% of them appearing once. The sequencing here drew on peripheral blood, taken in a trial of Ad26.COV2.S vaccine versus placebo. These receptors all come from a person between 18 and 59 years old who received the Ad26.COV2.S COVID-19 vaccine or a placebo.

The chain is built from TRBV5-3 and TRBJ1-2; D gene unclear. TRBV5-3 is designated an ORF whose function remains uncertain. The CDR3 consists of 13 residues. V was shortened by 8 bases and J by 4 bases, with 15 bases between the two germline ends. In DNA, the CDR3 is TGTGCCAGTACGACTGGACGGAGCTATGGCTACACCTTC. Translated: CASTTGRSYGYTF.

The chain joins TRBV2 to TRBJ1-6; no clear D gene. This CDR3 region has 14 residues. Germline V CDR1 and CDR2: SNHLY, FYNNEI. V was pared by 7 bases and J by 13 bases, with 20 bases between. The CDR3 spells CASNRNPVRSPLHF. The DNA of the CDR3 is TGTGCCAGCAATCGGAATCCCGTGAGAAGCCCCCTCCACTTT.

The chain has TRBV4-2 and TRBJ2-1; 10 bases match TRBD1. With 3 bases clipped from V and 7 bases from J, the junction kept 9 bases outside the gene matches. Germline loops: CDR1 LGHNA, CDR2 YNFKEQ. The CDR3 runs to 16 residues. The chain's CDR3 is CASSQRDRGRGNEQFF. DNA for the CDR3: TGTGCCAGCAGCCAGAGGGACAGGGGTCGAGGGAATGAGCAGTTCTTC.

The chain employs TRBV11-3 and TRBJ1-1, with unresolved D. The CDR3 totals 14 residues. The V and J ends lost 0 bases and 2 bases respectively, with 7 bases between them. From germline, CDR1 is SGHNT and CDR2 YENEEA. The CDR3 sequence is CASSLDPVNTEAFF. The CDR3 DNA reads TGTGCCAGCAGCTTAGATCCAGTTAACACTGAAGCTTTCTTT.

The chain carries TRBV5-1 and TRBJ2-6; TRBD1 matches at 10 bases. The CDR3 is 18 residues long. The ends lost 2 bases at V and 0 bases at J; junction bases unmatched: 5. Germline-derived CDR1 and CDR2 are SGHRS and YFSETQ. The CDR3 region has the DNA TGCGCCAGCAGCTTCTGGACAGGGGGAGCCTCTGGGGCCAACGTCCTGACTTTC. It specifies CASSFWTGGASGANVLTF.

This clone was recorded a few times. The chain recombines TRBV7-9 with TRBJ2-1; D might be TRBD1 or TRBD2, each matching 5 bases. The CDR3 runs 14 residues. Per the germline V gene, CDR1 is SEHNR and CDR2 is FQNEAQ (reference sequence). V was shortened by 2 bases and J by 7 bases, with 12 bases between the two germline ends. The CDR3 nucleotides are TGTGCCAGCAGCTTATGGGACGGCCCAAATGAGCAGTTCTTC. The encoded protein is CASSLWDGPNEQFF. The full variable domain, with the rest looked up from reference TRBV7-9 and TRBJ2-1, is DTGVSQNPRHKITKRGQNVTFRCDPISEHNRLYWYRQTLGQGPEFLTYFQNEAQLEKSRLLSDRFSAERPKGSFSTLEIQRTEQGDSAMYLCASSLWDGPNEQFFGPGTRLTVL.

This clone was counted a few times. J is TRBJ2-3 and V is TRBV9; D may be TRBD2 (7 bases). V lost 0 bases and J lost 4, with 9 bases in between. The CDR3 consists of 14 residues. The germline gives CDR1 SGDLS, CDR2 YYNGEE. DNA for the CDR3: TGTGCCAGCAGCGTAGGCGGGGGCGCAGATACGCAGTATTTT. Residues: CASSVGGGADTQYF.

This chain connects TRBV4-3 to TRBJ1-2, with 7 nucleotides matching TRBD1. Germline trimming cut 4 bases from V and 9 bases from J; bases unmatched to any gene: 14. The CDR3 covers 15 residues. Germline V gene data show CDR1 as LGHNA and CDR2 as YSLEER. As DNA, the CDR3 is TGCGCCAGCAGCCTGTTAACAGGGGAAGCATTTAGCTACACCTTC. It is translated as CASSLLTGEAFSYTF.

The DNA for the CDR3 is TGCAGCGCCCACACACACGCAGATACGCAGTATTTT. It yields the protein CSAHTHADTQYF. The chain couples TRBV29-1 to TRBJ2-3; D gene ambiguous. The CDR3 extends over 12 amino acids. The V gene's germline CDR1 is SQVTM and CDR2 ANQGSEA. Trimming stripped 7 bases from V and 4 bases from J, with 12 bases between.

The CDR3: CASSLGDNQPQHF. In DNA form, the CDR3 reads TGCGCCAGCAGCTTGGGAGACAATCAGCCCCAGCATTTT. The chain carries TRBV5-1 and TRBJ1-5; D is undetermined. Trimming shortened V by 0 bases and J by 3 bases, and 4 bases separated the two germline ends. This CDR3 spans 13 amino acids. Germline assignment: CDR1 SGHRS and CDR2 YFSETQ.

The gene calls are TRBV19 and TRBJ2-7; 9 bases are shared with TRBD1. This CDR3 has 14 residues. The J segment lost 6 bases and the V segment lost 4 bases, leaving 7 bases of the junction unmatched. From germline, CDR1 is LNHDA and CDR2 SQIVND (reference sequence). Written as DNA, the CDR3 is TGTGCCAGTAGTACTGACAGGGGGGTCCGCGAGCAGTACTTC. Translation: CASSTDRGVREQYF.

This chain links TRBV2 with TRBJ2-7; 9 nucleotides agree with TRBD1. V lost 4 bases and J lost 4; bases outside the gene matches: 5. The CDR3 contains 14 residues. Per the germline V gene, CDR1 is SNHLY and CDR2 is FYNNEI. CDR3 nucleotides: TGTGCCAGCAGTGGAGGGACAGGGTCTTACGAGCAGTACTTC. Translating gives CASSGGTGSYEQYF.

The chain links TRBV10-3 to TRBJ2-7; D is uncertain. The V gene lost 3 bases and the J gene lost 5 bases, with 14 bases spanning the gap. The CDR3 consists of 14 residues. The germline gives CDR1 ENHRY, CDR2 SYGVKD. CDR3 residues: CAISDPPNSHEQYF. In DNA form, the CDR3 reads TGTGCCATCAGTGACCCTCCTAATTCCCACGAGCAGTACTTC.

J is TRBJ1-1 and V is TRBV6-2 or TRBV6-3; 10 nucleotides line up with TRBD1. This CDR3 contains 16 residues. Looked up from germline, CDR1 is MNHEY and CDR2 is SVGEGT. The V segment lost 2 bases and the J segment 7 bases; nucleotides outside the gene matches: 10. This CDR3 reads CASSYTPGQGDVEAFF. DNA for the CDR3: TGTGCCAGCAGTTACACCCCCGGACAGGGGGACGTTGAAGCTTTCTTT.

This chain connects TRBV27 to TRBJ1-6, with D perhaps TRBD1 (6 bases). Trimming took 6 bases from V and 8 from J, leaving 17 bases between them. The germline gives CDR1 MNHEY, CDR2 SMNVEV (reference sequence). The CDR3 consists of 15 residues. The CDR3 DNA is TGTGCCAGCAGCCTGAAATCGACAGGAGATTCACCCCTCCACTTT. This gives the protein CASSLKSTGDSPLHF.

The V call is TRBV7-8, the J call TRBJ2-1; 7 positions match TRBD2. The V and J ends lost 0 bases and 7 bases, in that order; junction bases with no gene match: 15. Germline CDR1 SGHVS, CDR2 FQNEAQ. The CDR3 totals 18 residues. CDR3 sequence reads: CASSLARWSAGRVNEQFF. CDR3 nucleotides: TGTGCCAGCAGCTTAGCGAGGTGGTCAGCGGGAAGAGTAAATGAGCAGTTCTTC.

This chain links TRBV28 with TRBJ2-7; unclear D gene. Germline-derived CDR1 and CDR2 are MDHEN and SYDVKM. There are 13 residues in the CDR3. Trimming took off 3 bases at V and 4 bases at J, with 10 bases between the two ends. The CDR3 reads CASSFSTIYEQYF. The CDR3 DNA reads TGTGCCAGCAGTTTTTCAACGATATACGAGCAGTACTTC.

The chain uses TRBV29-1 and TRBJ1-1, with D uncertain. Germline CDR1 SQVTM, CDR2 ANQGSEA. The CDR3 is made up of 15 amino acids. V was cut by 4 bases and J by 2 bases, with 17 bases left in between. The CDR3 region has the DNA TGCAGCGTTGCTTTGGCAGCTTTTTCTAACACTGAAGCTTTCTTT. The encoded protein is CSVALAAFSNTEAFF.

The chain has TRBV5-6 and TRBJ1-3; D is uncertain. Trimming took 0 bases from V and 0 from J, leaving 7 bases between them. This CDR3 is 15 amino acids long. The germline gives CDR1 SGHDT, CDR2 YYEEEE. The DNA of the CDR3 is TGTGCCAGCAGCTTGGCGGGGATCTCTGGAAACACCATATATTTT. It codes for CASSLAGISGNTIYF.

This clone was observed a few times. V gene TRBV6-2 or TRBV6-3 combines with J gene TRBJ2-7, with D hard to call. CDR3 length equals 16 residues. In germline, CDR1 is MNHEY, CDR2 SVGEGT. V lost 2 bases and J lost 3, with 17 bases in between. The CDR3 spells CASSYDPPPWNYEQYF. As DNA, the CDR3 is TGTGCCAGCAGTTACGATCCCCCGCCTTGGAACTACGAGCAGTACTTC.